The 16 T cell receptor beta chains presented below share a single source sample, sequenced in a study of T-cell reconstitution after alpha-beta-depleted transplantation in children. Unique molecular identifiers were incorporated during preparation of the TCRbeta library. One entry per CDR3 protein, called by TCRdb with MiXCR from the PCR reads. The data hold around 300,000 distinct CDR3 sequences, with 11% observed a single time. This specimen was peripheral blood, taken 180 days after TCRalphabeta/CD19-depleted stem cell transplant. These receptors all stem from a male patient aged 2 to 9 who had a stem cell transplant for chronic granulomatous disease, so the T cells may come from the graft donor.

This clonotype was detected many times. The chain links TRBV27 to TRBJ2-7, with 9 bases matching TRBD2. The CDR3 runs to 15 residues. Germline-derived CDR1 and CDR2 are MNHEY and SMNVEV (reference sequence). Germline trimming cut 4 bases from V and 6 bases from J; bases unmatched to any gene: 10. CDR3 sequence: CASSSTGLAISEQYF. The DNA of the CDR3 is TGTGCCAGCAGTTCTACGGGACTAGCTATAAGCGAGCAGTACTTC.

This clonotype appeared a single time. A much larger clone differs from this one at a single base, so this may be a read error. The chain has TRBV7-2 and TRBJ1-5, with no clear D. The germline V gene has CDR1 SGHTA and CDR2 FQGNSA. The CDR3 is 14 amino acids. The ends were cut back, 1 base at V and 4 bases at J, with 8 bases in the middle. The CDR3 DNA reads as TGTGCCAGCAGCTTAGGTTCAGCTAATCAGCCCCAGCATTTT. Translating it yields CASSLGSANQPQHF.

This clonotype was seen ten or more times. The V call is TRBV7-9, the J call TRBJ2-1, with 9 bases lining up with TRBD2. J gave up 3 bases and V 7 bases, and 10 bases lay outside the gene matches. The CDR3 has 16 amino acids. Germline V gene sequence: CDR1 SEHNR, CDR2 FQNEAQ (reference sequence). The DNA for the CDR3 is TGTGCCAGCAATGGGCCTAGCGGGATTGTCTACAATGAGCAGTTCTTC. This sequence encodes CASNGPSGIVYNEQFF.

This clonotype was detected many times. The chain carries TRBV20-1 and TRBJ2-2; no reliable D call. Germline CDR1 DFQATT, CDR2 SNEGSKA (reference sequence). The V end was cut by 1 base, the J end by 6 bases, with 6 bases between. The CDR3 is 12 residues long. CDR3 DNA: TGCAGTGCTAGAGGAAATCCCGGGGAGCTGTTTTTT. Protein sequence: CSARGNPGELFF.

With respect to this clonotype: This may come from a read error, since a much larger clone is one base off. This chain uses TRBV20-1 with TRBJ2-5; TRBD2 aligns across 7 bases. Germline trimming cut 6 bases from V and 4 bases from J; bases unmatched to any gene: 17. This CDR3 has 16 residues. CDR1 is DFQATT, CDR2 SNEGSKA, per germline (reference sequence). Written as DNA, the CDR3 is TGCAGTGCAAAAGTCGGGAGGACGGTAACAGGAGAGACCCAGTACTTC. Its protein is CSAKVGRTVTGETQYF.

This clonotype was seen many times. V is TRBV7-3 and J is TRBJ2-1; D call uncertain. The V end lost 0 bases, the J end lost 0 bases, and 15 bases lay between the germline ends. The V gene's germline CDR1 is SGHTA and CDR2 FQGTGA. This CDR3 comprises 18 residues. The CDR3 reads CASSLTLVSLSSYNEQFF. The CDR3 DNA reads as TGTGCCAGCAGCTTAACGTTAGTCAGCCTAAGCTCCTACAATGAGCAGTTCTTC. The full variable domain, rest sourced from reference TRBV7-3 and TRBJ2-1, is GAGVSQTPSNKVTEKGKYVELRCDPISGHTALYWYRQSLGQGPEFLIYFQGTGAADDSGLPNDRFFAVRPEGSVSTLKIQRTERGDSAVYLCASSLTLVSLSSYNEQFFGPGTRLTVL.

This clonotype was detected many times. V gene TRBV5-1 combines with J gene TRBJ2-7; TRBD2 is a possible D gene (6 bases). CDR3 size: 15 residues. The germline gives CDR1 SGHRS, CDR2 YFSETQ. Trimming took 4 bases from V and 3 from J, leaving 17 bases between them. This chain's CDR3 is CASSRGTSEGYEQYF. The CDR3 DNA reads TGCGCCAGCAGCCGGGGGACTTCTGAAGGCTACGAGCAGTACTTC.

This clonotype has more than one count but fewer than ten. The CDR3 DNA reads TGTGCCAGCAAGTACAGGGGCGACACAGATACGCAGTATTTT. Amino acid sequence: CASKYRGDTDTQYF. The rearrangement links TRBV12-3 or TRBV12-4 to TRBJ2-3; 7 bases map to TRBD1. This CDR3 spans 14 amino acids. With V trimmed by 7 bases and J by 2 bases, 6 bases remained unmatched.

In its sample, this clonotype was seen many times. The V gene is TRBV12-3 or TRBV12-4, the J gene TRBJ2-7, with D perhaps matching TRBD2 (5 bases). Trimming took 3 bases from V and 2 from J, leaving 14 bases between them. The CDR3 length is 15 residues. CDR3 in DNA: TGTGCCAGCAGTTTGGGGTCCCCGGGGACCTACGAGCAGTACTTC. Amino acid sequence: CASSLGSPGTYEQYF.

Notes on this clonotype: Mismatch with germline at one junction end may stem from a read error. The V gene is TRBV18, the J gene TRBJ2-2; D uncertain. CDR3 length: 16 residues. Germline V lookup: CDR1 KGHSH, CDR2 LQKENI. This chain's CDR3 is CASSHSGSTFTGELSF. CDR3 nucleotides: TGTGCCAGCTCACACTCCGGGTCTACCTTCACCGGCGAGCTGTCTTTT.

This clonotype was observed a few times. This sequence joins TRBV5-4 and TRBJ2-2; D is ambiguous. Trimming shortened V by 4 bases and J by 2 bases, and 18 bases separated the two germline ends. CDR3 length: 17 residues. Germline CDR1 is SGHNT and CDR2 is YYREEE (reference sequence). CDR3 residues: CASSRLGEIGNTGELFF. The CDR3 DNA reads TGTGCCAGCAGCCGACTCGGCGAAATCGGTAACACCGGGGAGCTGTTTTTT.

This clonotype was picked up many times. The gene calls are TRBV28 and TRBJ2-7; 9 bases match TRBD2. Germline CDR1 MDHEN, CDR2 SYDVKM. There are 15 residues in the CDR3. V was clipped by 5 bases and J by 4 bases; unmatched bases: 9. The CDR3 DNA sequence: TGTGCCAGCAGTCCAATAGCGGGAGAGTGGTACGAGCAGTACTTC. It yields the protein CASSPIAGEWYEQYF.

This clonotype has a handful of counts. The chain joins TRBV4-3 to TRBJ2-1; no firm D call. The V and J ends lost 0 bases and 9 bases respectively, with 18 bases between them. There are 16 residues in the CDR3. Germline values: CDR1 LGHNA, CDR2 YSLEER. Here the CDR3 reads CASSQETGLRLGEQFF. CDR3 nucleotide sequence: TGCGCCAGCAGCCAAGAAACCGGGCTTAGATTAGGTGAGCAGTTCTTC.

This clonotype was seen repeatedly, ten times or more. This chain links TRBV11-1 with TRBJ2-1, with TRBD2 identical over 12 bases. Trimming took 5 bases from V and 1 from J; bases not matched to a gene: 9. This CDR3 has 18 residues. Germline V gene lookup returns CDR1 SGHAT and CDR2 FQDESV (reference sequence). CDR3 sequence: CASSQGMTSGGSYNEQFF. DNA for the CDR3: TGTGCCAGCAGCCAAGGGATGACTAGCGGGGGATCCTACAATGAGCAGTTCTTC.

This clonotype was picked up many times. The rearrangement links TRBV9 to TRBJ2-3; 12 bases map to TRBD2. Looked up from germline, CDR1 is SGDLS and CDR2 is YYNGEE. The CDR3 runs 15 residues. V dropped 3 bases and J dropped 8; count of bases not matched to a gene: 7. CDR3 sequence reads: CASSASGGADVTQYF. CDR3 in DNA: TGTGCCAGCAGCGCTAGCGGGGGGGCCGACGTTACGCAGTATTTT.

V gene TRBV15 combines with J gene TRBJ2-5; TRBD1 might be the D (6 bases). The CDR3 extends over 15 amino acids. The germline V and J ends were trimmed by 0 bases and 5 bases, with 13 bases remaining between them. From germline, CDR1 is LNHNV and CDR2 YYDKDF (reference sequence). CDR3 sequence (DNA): TGTGCCACCAGCAGAGACAGGGACAACCGGGAGACCCAGTACTTC. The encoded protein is CATSRDRDNRETQYF.